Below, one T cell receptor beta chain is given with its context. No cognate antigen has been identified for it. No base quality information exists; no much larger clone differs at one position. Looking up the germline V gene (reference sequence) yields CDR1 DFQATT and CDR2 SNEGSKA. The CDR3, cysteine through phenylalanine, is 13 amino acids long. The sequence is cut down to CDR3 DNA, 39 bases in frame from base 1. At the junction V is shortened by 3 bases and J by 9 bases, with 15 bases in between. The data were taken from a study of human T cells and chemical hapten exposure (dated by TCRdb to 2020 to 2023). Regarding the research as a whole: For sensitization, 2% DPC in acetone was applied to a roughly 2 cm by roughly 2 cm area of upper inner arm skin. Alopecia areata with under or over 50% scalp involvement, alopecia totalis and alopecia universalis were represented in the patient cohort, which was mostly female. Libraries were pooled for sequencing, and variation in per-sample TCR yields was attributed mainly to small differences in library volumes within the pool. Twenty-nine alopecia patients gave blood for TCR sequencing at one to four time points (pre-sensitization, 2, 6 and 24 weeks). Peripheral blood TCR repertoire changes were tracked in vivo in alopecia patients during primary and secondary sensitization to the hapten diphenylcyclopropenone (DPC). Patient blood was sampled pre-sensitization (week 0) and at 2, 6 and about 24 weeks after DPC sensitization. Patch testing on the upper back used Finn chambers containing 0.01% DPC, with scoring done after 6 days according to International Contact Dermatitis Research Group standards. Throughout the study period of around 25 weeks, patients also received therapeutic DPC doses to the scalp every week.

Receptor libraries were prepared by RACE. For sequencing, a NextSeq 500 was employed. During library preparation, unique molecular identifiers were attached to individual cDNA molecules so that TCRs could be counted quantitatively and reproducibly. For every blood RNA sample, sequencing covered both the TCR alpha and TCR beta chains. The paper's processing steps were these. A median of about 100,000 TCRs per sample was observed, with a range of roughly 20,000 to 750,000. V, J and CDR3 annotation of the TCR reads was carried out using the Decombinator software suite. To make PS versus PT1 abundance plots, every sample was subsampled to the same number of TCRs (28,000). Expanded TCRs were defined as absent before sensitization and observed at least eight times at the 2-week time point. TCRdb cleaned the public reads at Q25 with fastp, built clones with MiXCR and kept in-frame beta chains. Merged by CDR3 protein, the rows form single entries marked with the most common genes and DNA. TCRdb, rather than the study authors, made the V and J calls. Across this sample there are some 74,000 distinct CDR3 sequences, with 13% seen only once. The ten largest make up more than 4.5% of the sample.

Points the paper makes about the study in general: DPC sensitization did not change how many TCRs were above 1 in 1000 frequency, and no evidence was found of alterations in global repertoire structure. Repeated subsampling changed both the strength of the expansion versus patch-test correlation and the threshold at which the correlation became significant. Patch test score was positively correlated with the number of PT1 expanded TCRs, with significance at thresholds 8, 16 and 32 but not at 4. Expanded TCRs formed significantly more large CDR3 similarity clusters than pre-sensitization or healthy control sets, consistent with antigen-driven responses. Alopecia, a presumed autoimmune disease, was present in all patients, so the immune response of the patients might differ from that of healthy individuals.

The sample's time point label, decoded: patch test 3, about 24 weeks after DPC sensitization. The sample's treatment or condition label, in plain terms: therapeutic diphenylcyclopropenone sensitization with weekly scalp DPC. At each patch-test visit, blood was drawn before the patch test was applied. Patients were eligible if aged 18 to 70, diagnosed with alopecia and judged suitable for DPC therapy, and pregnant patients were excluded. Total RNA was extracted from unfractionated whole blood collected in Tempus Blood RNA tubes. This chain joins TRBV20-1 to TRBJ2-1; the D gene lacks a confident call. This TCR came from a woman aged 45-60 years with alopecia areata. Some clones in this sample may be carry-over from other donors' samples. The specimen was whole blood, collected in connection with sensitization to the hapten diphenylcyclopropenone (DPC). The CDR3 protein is CSASQSPTTEQFF. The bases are TGCAGTGCTAGTCAATCCCCCACCACTGAGCAGTTCTTC.